The next 3 T cell receptor beta chains were all read from a single sample in a study of T cell responses to AZD1222 COVID-19 vaccine. Sequencing used immunoSEQ multiplex PCR; TCRdb keeps in-frame clones, though not all of them. Altogether 150,000 to 180,000 clones are present, about 92% being singletons, with the ten largest covering under 20%. The sample was peripheral blood, taken on day 0 of AZD1222 vaccination. All receptors derive from an adult in good health.

The V gene is TRBV5-8, the J gene TRBJ1-3; D is uncertain. The V end was cut by 0 bases, the J end by 3 bases, with 13 bases between. The CDR3 covers 16 residues. Germline-derived CDR1 and CDR2 are SGHTS and YDEGEE. The CDR3 DNA follows: TGTGCCAGCAGCTTGGCCCTTACTGGGGTTGGAAACACCATATATTTT. Its protein is CASSLALTGVGNTIYF.

This clone appeared a single time. The chain carries TRBV20-1 and TRBJ1-5, with TRBD1 matching over 8 bases. The CDR3 sequence is 11 residues long. The junction had 9 bases not matched to a gene; V was cut back by 5 bases and J by 15 bases. Germline lookup yields CDR1 DFQATT and CDR2 SNEGSKA (reference sequence). CDR3 coding DNA: TGCAGTGCTCCAGACAGGGGCCACCCGCATTTT. This gives the protein CSAPDRGHPHF.

The J gene is TRBJ1-1, the V gene TRBV6-5, with D tentatively TRBD1 (5 bases). Trimming pared 7 bases from V and 7 bases from J, leaving 16 bases between. CDR3 size: 13 residues. Germline CDR1 and CDR2: MNHEY and SVGAGI. Here the CDR3 DNA reads TGTGCCAGCACGACCTTCACAGGCTTTGAAGCTTTCTTT. It encodes CASTTFTGFEAFF.